A single sample is the source of the 22 T cell receptor beta chains below, sequenced in a study of human T cells and chemical hapten exposure. TCRdb reprocessed the RACE reads via MiXCR and lists one record per CDR3 protein. The repertoire holds about 77,000 distinct CDR3 sequences, with 14% as singletons. The time point was: pre-sensitization, week 0. Described treatment: therapeutic diphenylcyclopropenone sensitization with weekly scalp DPC. The source material was whole blood, sampled in connection with sensitization to the hapten diphenylcyclopropenone (DPC). These receptor sequences come from a woman aged 45-65 years with alopecia areata. Some clones in this sample may be carry-over from other donors' samples.

This chain uses TRBV7-9 with TRBJ2-1; TRBD2 matches 7 bases. This CDR3 has 17 residues. Germline V gives CDR1 SEHNR, CDR2 FQNEAQ (reference sequence). V was clipped by 3 bases and J by 4 bases; unmatched bases: 12. In DNA form, the CDR3 reads TGTGCCAGCAGCTTCAAGGTCCTAGCGGAGGGGTACAATGAGCAGTTCTTC. Its protein is CASSFKVLAEGYNEQFF.

This clonotype has ten or more counts. The genes are TRBV5-5 and TRBJ2-3; 8 bases fit TRBD1. V dropped 1 base and J dropped 5; count of bases not matched to a gene: 3. Germline CDR1 SGHKS, CDR2 YYEKEE (reference sequence). The CDR3 is 14 residues long. The CDR3 loop is CASSLQGAGDTQYF. DNA of the CDR3: TGTGCCAGCAGCTTGCAGGGGGCCGGAGATACGCAGTATTTT.

This clonotype was picked up a small number of times. The chain employs TRBV7-8 and TRBJ2-7; no reliable D call. Trimming left V 5 bases short and J 0 bases short, with 14 bases between. Germline V gives CDR1 SGHVS, CDR2 FQNEAQ. The length of the CDR3 is 15 residues. Here the CDR3 DNA reads TGTGCCAGCAGCAACCCGACGGTCAGCTCCTACGAGCAGTACTTC. It is translated as CASSNPTVSSYEQYF.

This clonotype showed up just a few times. This chain connects TRBV25-1 to TRBJ1-5; D unclear. The CDR3 covers 14 residues. Trimming pared 0 bases from V and 7 bases from J, leaving 10 bases between. Germline values: CDR1 MGHDK, CDR2 SYGVNS. CDR3: CASSEYPGGQPQHF. CDR3 DNA sequence: TGTGCCAGCAGTGAATATCCAGGCGGCCAGCCCCAGCATTTT.

This clonotype was picked up many times. The chain uses TRBV29-1 and TRBJ2-2; D remains ambiguous. From germline, CDR1 is SQVTM and CDR2 ANQGSEA. This CDR3 is built from 10 residues. V lost 4 bases, J lost 9 bases, and 6 bases lay in between. This CDR3 reads CSVGDRELFF. The CDR3, as DNA: TGCAGCGTTGGTGACAGGGAGCTGTTTTTT.

This clonotype was picked up a small number of times. The chain couples TRBV2 to TRBJ1-6, with TRBD1 as a possible D gene (5 bases). There are 15 residues in the CDR3. Trimming shortened V by 6 bases and J by 5 bases, and 14 bases separated the two germline ends. Per the germline V gene, CDR1 is SNHLY and CDR2 is FYNNEI. CDR3 sequence reads: CASSQGVTDNSPLHF. CDR3 nucleotide sequence: TGTGCCAGCAGCCAAGGGGTGACAGATAATTCACCCCTCCACTTT.

The chain has TRBV30 and TRBJ2-7, with 8 bases fitting TRBD1. V lost 7 bases, J lost 2 bases, and 4 bases stayed unmatched. Germline loops: CDR1 GTSNPN, CDR2 SVGIG (reference sequence). This CDR3 contains 12 residues. For the CDR3, the DNA is TGTGCCTTCACAGGGGGACCCTACGAGCAGTACTTC. Residues: CAFTGGPYEQYF.

The table lists this clonotype with a few counts. The genes are TRBV27 and TRBJ2-2; 7 bases line up with TRBD1. Germline V gene lookup returns CDR1 MNHEY and CDR2 SMNVEV (reference sequence). The CDR3 runs to 15 residues. The J segment lost 7 bases and the V segment lost 6 bases, leaving 11 bases of the junction unmatched. CDR3 loop: CASREGALQSGELFF. CDR3 nucleotide sequence: TGTGCCAGCAGAGAGGGGGCGTTGCAAAGCGGGGAGCTGTTTTTT.

This chain links TRBV28 with TRBJ2-2; 7 bases are shared with TRBD2. CDR3 length: 14 amino acids. Germline assignment: CDR1 MDHEN and CDR2 SYDVKM. The V and J ends lost 2 bases and 3 bases, in that order; junction bases with no gene match: 0. The CDR3, as DNA: TGTGCCAGCAGTTTACTAGCGGACACCGGGGAGCTGTTTTTT. It translates to CASSLLADTGELFF. Full variable domain (remainder filled in from reference TRBV28 and TRBJ2-2): DVKVTQSSRYLVKRTGEKVFLECVQDMDHENMFWYRQDPGLGLRLIYFSYDVKMKEKGDIPEGYSVSREKKERFSLILESASTNQTSMYLCASSLLADTGELFFGEGSRLTVL.

J is TRBJ2-7 and V is TRBV7-6; 8 nucleotides agree with TRBD1. The V and J ends lost 2 bases and 6 bases, in that order; junction bases with no gene match: 12. Germline values: CDR1 SGHVS, CDR2 FNYEAQ. The CDR3 sequence is 16 residues long. CDR3 sequence reads: CASSLTLVRGRSEQYF. The CDR3 nucleotides are TGTGCCAGCAGCTTAACGCTGGTCAGGGGGCGAAGCGAGCAGTACTTC. The full variable domain, with the rest looked up from reference TRBV7-6 and TRBJ2-7, is GAGVSQSPRYKVTKRGQDVALRCDPISGHVSLYWYRQALGQGPEFLTYFNYEAQQDKSGLPNDRFSAERPEGSISTLTIQRTEQRDSAMYRCASSLTLVRGRSEQYFGPGTRLTVT.

The rearrangement joins TRBV5-1 to TRBJ1-1; the D is unclear. This CDR3 has 15 residues. Deletions cut 0 bases from V and 1 base from J, with 10 bases between. Germline CDR1 and CDR2: SGHRS and YFSETQ. In DNA form, the CDR3 reads TGCGCCAGCAGCTTGGATGGGCGTGGGAACACTGAAGCTTTCTTT. This gives the protein CASSLDGRGNTEAFF. Together with reference TRBV5-1 and TRBJ1-1, the CDR3 gives the full variable domain: KAGVTQTPRYLIKTRGQQVTLSCSPISGHRSVSWYQQTPGQGLQFLFEYFSETQRNKGNFPGRFSGRQFSNSRSEMNVSTLELGDSALYLCASSLDGRGNTEAFFGQGTRLTVV.

V and J are TRBV7-2 and TRBJ2-3; 11 bases are shared with TRBD2. Trimming removed 5 bases from V and 3 bases from J; junction bases left unmatched: 4. The CDR3 length is 15 residues. Germline CDR1 and CDR2: SGHTA and FQGNSA. The CDR3, as DNA: TGTGCCAGCAGCGAAACTAGCGGGAGAACAGATACGCAGTATTTT. Residues: CASSETSGRTDTQYF. Full variable domain (outside the CDR3, taken from reference TRBV7-2 and TRBJ2-3): GAGVSQSPSNKVTEKGKDVELRCDPISGHTALYWYRQSLGQGLEFLIYFQGNSAPDKSGLPSDRFSAERTGGSVSTLTIQRTQQEDSAVYLCASSETSGRTDTQYFGPGTRLTVL.

J is TRBJ1-6 and V is TRBV5-1, with unresolved D. The V end was cut by 2 bases, the J end by 5 bases, with 5 bases between. The CDR3 has 13 amino acids. CDR1 and CDR2 (germline): SGHRS, YFSETQ. The DNA of the CDR3 is TGCGCCAGCAGCTTAGGAGATAATTCACCCCTCCACTTT. This codes for CASSLGDNSPLHF.

V usage is TRBV6-6 and J usage is TRBJ2-1, with 7 bases identical to TRBD1. The ends lost 0 bases at V and 3 bases at J; junction bases unmatched: 8. The V gene's germline CDR1 is MNHNY and CDR2 SVGAGI (reference sequence). The CDR3 consists of 17 residues. In nucleotides, the CDR3 is TGTGCCAGCAGTTACTCTCCGGGACAGAAGAACTACAATGAGCAGTTCTTC. Protein sequence: CASSYSPGQKNYNEQFF.

This clonotype came up a few times. The chain uses TRBV6-2 or TRBV6-3 and TRBJ2-7; 14 bases are shared with TRBD2. V was pared by 2 bases and J by 2 bases, with 8 bases of the junction left unmatched. CDR3 length: 18 amino acids. In germline, CDR1 is MNHEY, CDR2 SVGEGT. This CDR3 reads CASSYGLAGGPFPYEQYF. CDR3 nucleotide sequence: TGTGCCAGCAGTTACGGACTAGCGGGAGGCCCATTCCCCTACGAGCAGTACTTC.

This clonotype was observed a few times. V and J are TRBV19 and TRBJ2-1; no clear D. The V end was cut by 1 base, the J end by 5 bases, with 15 bases between. Germline CDR1 reads LNHDA; CDR2 reads SQIVND (reference sequence). The CDR3 consists of 16 residues. The CDR3 spells CASSIVRATMDNEQFF. Here the CDR3 DNA reads TGTGCCAGTAGTATAGTAAGGGCCACAATGGACAATGAGCAGTTCTTC.

This clonotype was observed at least ten times. This chain connects TRBV2 to TRBJ2-3; 9 positions match TRBD1. The CDR3 sequence is 15 residues long. V shed 7 bases, J shed 3 bases, and the junction held 8 bases outside the gene matches. The germline V gene has CDR1 SNHLY and CDR2 FYNNEI. CDR3 sequence reads: CASNRDRDLTDTQYF. CDR3 in DNA: TGTGCCAGCAATCGGGACAGGGATTTGACAGATACGCAGTATTTT.

The chain joins TRBV29-1 to TRBJ1-3; weak D call: TRBD1 (5 bases). Deletions cut 6 bases from V and 2 bases from J, with 11 bases between. CDR1 is SQVTM and CDR2 is ANQGSEA in the germline V gene. CDR3 length: 13 residues. The CDR3 loop is CSVKGQTGNTIYF. For the CDR3, the DNA is TGCAGCGTCAAGGGGCAGACTGGAAACACCATATATTTT.

This clonotype was detected only a few times. The chain joins TRBV4-1 to TRBJ2-1; maybe TRBD2 (6 bases). V was trimmed by 2 bases and J by 9 bases, leaving 11 bases between them. The CDR3 consists of 13 residues. Germline values: CDR1 MGHRA, CDR2 YSYEKL. The CDR3, as DNA: TGCGCCAGCAGCCAACGACTAGACGGTGAGCAGTTCTTC. Translating it yields CASSQRLDGEQFF.

The sample holds many counts of this clonotype. The chain recombines TRBV6-5 with TRBJ2-6; the match to TRBD1 covers 7 bases. There are 18 residues in the CDR3. Germline V gene lookup returns CDR1 MNHEY and CDR2 SVGAGI. With 5 bases clipped from V and 0 bases from J, the junction kept 10 bases outside the gene matches. The CDR3 DNA follows: TGTGCCAGCAGTAATTCCCGACAGGGTGACTCTGGGGCCAACGTCCTGACTTTC. This gives the protein CASSNSRQGDSGANVLTF.

Sample share makes this clonotype medium-sized. The chain is built from TRBV5-1 and TRBJ1-4; D possibly corresponds to TRBD1 (5 bases). Germline V gene data show CDR1 as SGHRS and CDR2 as YFSETQ. V was cut by 4 bases and J by 7 bases, with 17 bases left in between. This CDR3 region has 15 residues. In DNA form, the CDR3 reads TGCGCCAGCAGCCTACATCGGGGCGCGGGTGAAAAACTGTTTTTT. This encodes CASSLHRGAGEKLFF.

This clonotype appeared a few times. The chain links TRBV5-1 to TRBJ2-2, with no clear D. The germline gives CDR1 SGHRS, CDR2 YFSETQ. CDR3 length equals 15 residues. Trimming left V 0 bases short and J 8 bases short, with 14 bases between. The CDR3 DNA reads as TGCGCCAGCAGCTTGGTCCGCGAATCTTGGGGGGAGCTGTTTTTT. This encodes CASSLVRESWGELFF.